This entry describes one T cell receptor (beta chain). CDR1 is LGHNA and CDR2 is YNFKEQ in the germline V gene. After removal of 2 bases from V and 6 bases from J, the junction contained 13 bases not matched to a gene. This CDR3 spans 18 amino acids. The record originates from a study of blood T cell repertoires in COVID-19. Study background: Some COVID-19 samples were acute and others convalescent; all came from the United States, Italy and Spain. From T cells, B-cell-depleted T cells, or PBMCs came the material, which was cDNA or gDNA.

Measured with immunoSEQ multiplex PCR; TCRdb has only the in-frame clones, and not every one. The sample consists of 200,000 to 250,000 clones, roughly 85% of them appearing once. Patients in Seattle were enrolled during active infection, then followed longitudinally. The genes are TRBV4-2 and TRBJ2-2, with TRBD1 matching over 9 bases. The source is a woman between 65 and 79 years old with COVID-19, enrolled during active disease. Sequenced input: peripheral blood. The CDR3: CASSQLLGTGNRAGELFF. The CDR3, as DNA: TGTGCCAGCAGCCAATTGTTAGGGACAGGGAATAGGGCCGGGGAGCTGTTTTTT.